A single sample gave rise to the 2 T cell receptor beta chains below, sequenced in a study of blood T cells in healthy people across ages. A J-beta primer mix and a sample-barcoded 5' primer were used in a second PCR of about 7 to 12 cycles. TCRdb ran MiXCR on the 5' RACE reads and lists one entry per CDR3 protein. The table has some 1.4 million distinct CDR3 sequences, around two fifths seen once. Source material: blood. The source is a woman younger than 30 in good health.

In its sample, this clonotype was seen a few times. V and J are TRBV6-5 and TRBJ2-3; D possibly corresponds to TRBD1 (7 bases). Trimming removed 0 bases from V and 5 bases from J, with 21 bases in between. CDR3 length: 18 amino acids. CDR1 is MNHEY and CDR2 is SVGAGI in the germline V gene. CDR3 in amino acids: CASSYSTPGGGKEDTQYF. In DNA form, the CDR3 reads TGTGCCAGCAGTTACTCGACCCCAGGAGGGGGCAAGGAAGATACGCAGTATTTT.

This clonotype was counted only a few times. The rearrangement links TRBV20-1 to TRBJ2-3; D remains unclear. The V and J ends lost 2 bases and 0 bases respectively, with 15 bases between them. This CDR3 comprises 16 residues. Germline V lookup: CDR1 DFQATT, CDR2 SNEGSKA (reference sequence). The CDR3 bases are TGCAGTGCTAGACGGTACACAACCCCTAGCACAGATACGCAGTATTTT. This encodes CSARRYTTPSTDTQYF.